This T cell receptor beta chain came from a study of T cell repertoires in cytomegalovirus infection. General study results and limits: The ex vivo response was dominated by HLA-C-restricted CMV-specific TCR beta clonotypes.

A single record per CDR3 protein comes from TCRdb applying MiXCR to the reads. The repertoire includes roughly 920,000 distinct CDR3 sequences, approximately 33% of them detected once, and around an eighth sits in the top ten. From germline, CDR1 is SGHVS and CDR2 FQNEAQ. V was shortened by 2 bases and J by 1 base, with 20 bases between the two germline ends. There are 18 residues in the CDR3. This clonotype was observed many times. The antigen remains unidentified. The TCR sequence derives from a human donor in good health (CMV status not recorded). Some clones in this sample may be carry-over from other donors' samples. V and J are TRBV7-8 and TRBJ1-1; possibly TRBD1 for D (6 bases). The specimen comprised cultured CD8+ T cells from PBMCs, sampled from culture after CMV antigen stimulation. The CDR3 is CASSLLGPKGVQNTEAFF. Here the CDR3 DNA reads TGTGCCAGCAGCTTATTGGGGCCCAAGGGGGTTCAGAACACTGAAGCTTTCTTT.